A single sample is the source of the 31 T cell receptor beta chains below, sequenced in a study of PD-L1 blockade in urothelial cancer. Only in-frame clones appear in the TCRdb table, and some are missing; sequencing was by immunoSEQ multiplex PCR. This table has fewer than 50,000 clones, 80% to 95% appearing once. Material: PBMCs, obtained around atezolizumab (anti-PD-L1) treatment. Receptors originate from a man in his 70s with urothelial cancer.

V is TRBV11-2 and J is TRBJ2-5; D might be TRBD1 (5 bases). Per germline, CDR1 SGHAT and CDR2 FQNNGV. The CDR3 length is 12 residues. Trimming shortened V by 3 bases and J by 4 bases, and 6 bases separated the two germline ends. The CDR3 is CASSFDRETQYF. DNA for the CDR3: TGTGCCAGCAGCTTTGACAGAGAGACCCAGTACTTC.

The V gene is TRBV5-5, the J gene TRBJ1-5, with 9 bases lining up with TRBD1. CDR3 length equals 16 residues. Germline CDR1 is SGHKS and CDR2 is YYEKEE (reference sequence). J gave up 2 bases and V 0 bases, and 3 bases lay outside the gene matches. CDR3 region: CASSLAWDRGNQPQHF. CDR3 nucleotides: TGTGCCAGCAGCTTGGCCTGGGACAGGGGCAATCAGCCCCAGCATTTT.

The chain links TRBV9 to TRBJ2-2; TRBD2 aligns across 8 bases. This CDR3 region has 15 residues. Germline CDR1 is SGDLS and CDR2 is YYNGEE. J gave up 5 bases and V 0 bases, and 3 bases lay outside the gene matches. CDR3 coding DNA: TGTGCCAGCAGCGTAGTGATAGCGGGAACCGGGGAGCTGTTTTTT. This encodes CASSVVIAGTGELFF.

The chain links TRBV19 to TRBJ2-1, with TRBD2 identical over 10 bases. In germline, CDR1 is LNHDA, CDR2 SQIVND (reference sequence). The junction had 9 bases not matched to a gene; V was cut back by 2 bases and J by 2 bases. The length of the CDR3 is 18 residues. DNA for the CDR3: TGTGCCAGTAGTATACAAGGACTAGCGGTCTTTACCTACAATGAGCAGTTCTTC. Encoded protein: CASSIQGLAVFTYNEQFF.

The chain couples TRBV10-3 to TRBJ1-5; D not certain. The germline V gene encodes CDR1 ENHRY and CDR2 SYGVKD. V was cut by 7 bases and J by 4 bases, with 11 bases left in between. CDR3 length equals 13 residues. In nucleotides, the CDR3 is TGTGCCATCACCCGGGGTGGGAATCAGCCCCAGCATTTT. Its translation is CAITRGGNQPQHF.

The rearrangement uses TRBV12-5 and TRBJ2-7, with 8 positions matching TRBD1. This CDR3 spans 15 amino acids. J gave up 0 bases and V 1 base, and 2 bases lay outside the gene matches. Per germline, CDR1 LGHNT and CDR2 FRNRAP. CDR3 loop: CASGLGDRSSYEQYF. In DNA, the CDR3 is TGTGCTAGTGGTTTGGGGGACAGGAGCTCCTACGAGCAGTACTTC.

The rearrangement links TRBV7-2 to TRBJ2-1; 12 nucleotides align to TRBD2. The germline V gene encodes CDR1 SGHTA and CDR2 FQGNSA. The V and J ends lost 0 bases and 7 bases, in that order; junction bases with no gene match: 10. The CDR3 loop spans 18 amino acids. DNA for the CDR3: TGTGCCAGCAGCTTAGCGTTTCCCGGGACTAGCGGGCATAATGAGCAGTTCTTC. This sequence encodes CASSLAFPGTSGHNEQFF.

This clone was detected a few times. The V gene is TRBV10-3, the J gene TRBJ2-7; possibly TRBD1 for D (7 bases). The germline gives CDR1 ENHRY, CDR2 SYGVKD. Trimming cost V 8 bases and J 3 bases, with 20 bases left between them. The CDR3 extends over 15 amino acids. The CDR3 here is CAIRDQGGNIYEQYF. The CDR3, as DNA: TGTGCCATCCGAGACCAGGGGGGTAATATCTACGAGCAGTACTTC.

This chain connects TRBV27 to TRBJ2-7; TRBD1 is a possible D gene (6 bases). V lost 9 bases and J 3 bases, leaving 12 bases between the germline ends. CDR1 and CDR2 (germline): MNHEY, SMNVEV (reference sequence). The CDR3 extends over 12 amino acids. The CDR3: CASRDRIYEQYF. The CDR3 DNA reads as TGTGCCAGTCGAGACAGGATCTACGAGCAGTACTTC.

The rearrangement joins TRBV18 to TRBJ1-4; the D gene is possibly TRBD1 (5 bases). The CDR3 runs 16 residues. In germline, CDR1 is KGHSH, CDR2 LQKENI. The V end lost 1 base, the J end lost 1 base, and 10 bases lay between the germline ends. Here the CDR3 reads CASSPLGQGTNEKLFF. The CDR3 DNA is TGTGCCAGCTCACCACTCGGCCAGGGAACTAATGAAAAACTGTTTTTT. The full variable domain, completed using reference TRBV18 and TRBJ1-4, is NAGVMQNPRHLVRRRGQEARLRCSPMKGHSHVYWYRQLPEEGLKFMVYLQKENIIDESGMPKERFSAEFPKEGPSILRIQQVVRGDSAAYFCASSPLGQGTNEKLFFGSGTQLSVL.

This chain joins TRBV19 and TRBJ2-7, with 7 bases identical to TRBD1. The CDR3 totals 14 residues. The V and J ends lost 2 bases and 3 bases, in that order; junction bases with no gene match: 4. CDR1 is LNHDA and CDR2 is SQIVND in the germline V gene (reference sequence). This CDR3 reads CASSIRTGVYEQYF. In nucleotides, the CDR3 is TGTGCCAGTAGTATAAGGACAGGTGTCTACGAGCAGTACTTC.

This CDR3 reads CASMEGGLEGNTIYF. In DNA form, the CDR3 reads TGTGCCAGTATGGAAGGGGGATTAGAAGGAAACACCATATATTTT. This chain uses TRBV19 with TRBJ1-3; tentative D call: TRBD1 (6 bases). V was clipped by 7 bases and J by 4 bases, with 17 bases between them. This CDR3 region has 15 residues. Germline CDR1 reads LNHDA; CDR2 reads SQIVND (reference sequence).

The chain combines TRBV5-6 with TRBJ1-6, with D possibly TRBD1 on 5 matching bases. Between the trimmed V and J ends, which lost 5 bases and 5 bases, there was a span of 11 bases. Germline V gene sequence: CDR1 SGHDT, CDR2 YYEEEE. This CDR3 spans 14 amino acids. This CDR3 reads CASRNRKNNSPLHF. DNA of the CDR3: TGTGCCAGCAGGAACAGGAAGAATAATTCACCCCTCCACTTT.

The chain carries TRBV11-2 and TRBJ2-3, with TRBD2 identical over 12 bases. The trim removed 5 bases at V and 5 bases at J, leaving 11 bases unmatched. Per the germline V gene, CDR1 is SGHAT and CDR2 is FQNNGV. The length of the CDR3 is 17 residues. The CDR3 protein is CASSPRGTSGRGDTQYF. CDR3 DNA: TGTGCCAGCAGCCCGAGAGGGACTAGCGGGCGTGGAGATACGCAGTATTTT.

This chain links TRBV28 with TRBJ1-5; 8 bases line up with TRBD1. The length of the CDR3 is 17 residues. J was trimmed by 3 bases and V by 2 bases; bases with no gene match: 9. Germline lookup yields CDR1 MDHEN and CDR2 SYDVKM. CDR3 in amino acids: CASSLSGRGPSNQPQHF. CDR3 sequence (DNA): TGTGCCAGCAGTTTAAGTGGCAGGGGGCCTTCCAATCAGCCCCAGCATTTT.

The chain joins TRBV28 to TRBJ1-4; D perhaps matches TRBD1 (6 bases). Germline lookup yields CDR1 MDHEN and CDR2 SYDVKM. The CDR3 is 13 amino acids. The V gene lost 7 bases and the J gene lost 5 bases, with 11 bases spanning the gap. The CDR3 protein is CASMDSWNEKLFF. The CDR3, as DNA: TGTGCCAGCATGGACAGCTGGAATGAAAAACTGTTTTTT.

The chain is built from TRBV27 and TRBJ1-5; 7 bases are a match to TRBD1. The CDR3 has 13 amino acids. Per germline, CDR1 MNHEY and CDR2 SMNVEV (reference sequence). The ends lost 6 bases at V and 3 bases at J; junction bases unmatched: 2. The CDR3 coding sequence is TGTGCCAGCAGAGGGACAGTCAATCAGCCCCAGCATTTT. Its protein is CASRGTVNQPQHF.

This chain links TRBV9 with TRBJ2-1, with a tentative D call TRBD1 (6 bases). V was shortened by 0 bases and J by 0 bases, with 19 bases between the two germline ends. The CDR3 has 19 amino acids. Germline assignment: CDR1 SGDLS and CDR2 YYNGEE. The DNA of the CDR3 is TGTGCCAGCAGCGTAGCTACGGGATTAGGACAGAGCTCCTACAATGAGCAGTTCTTC. Its protein is CASSVATGLGQSSYNEQFF.

V and J are TRBV6-6 and TRBJ1-2, with a weak D call TRBD1 (5 bases). The CDR3 has 13 amino acids. Trimming removed 7 bases from V and 6 bases from J, with 15 bases in between. The V gene's germline CDR1 is MNHNY and CDR2 SVGAGI (reference sequence). The DNA of the CDR3 is TGTGCCAGCAACTTGGCAGGGCCGGATGGCTACACCTTC. This encodes CASNLAGPDGYTF.

V and J are TRBV10-2 and TRBJ2-1; the D is unclear. V gave up 4 bases and J gave up 0 bases, with 7 bases separating them. The V gene's germline CDR1 is WSHSY and CDR2 SAAADI. This CDR3 has 14 amino acids. CDR3 DNA sequence: TGCGCCAGCAGTGTCAGAAGCTCCTACAATGAGCAGTTCTTC. This sequence encodes CASSVRSSYNEQFF.

CDR3: CASSMGTSGLYNEQFF. In DNA form, the CDR3 reads TGTGCCAGTAGTATGGGGACTAGCGGATTGTACAATGAGCAGTTCTTC. The chain carries TRBV19 and TRBJ2-1, with 11 bases that match TRBD2. After removal of 3 bases from V and 4 bases from J, the junction contained 5 bases not matched to a gene. Germline-derived CDR1 and CDR2 are LNHDA and SQIVND (reference sequence). This CDR3 contains 16 residues.

This chain joins TRBV9 and TRBJ2-7, with 11 nucleotides matching TRBD1. The CDR3 has 14 residues. The trim removed 3 bases at V and 5 bases at J, leaving 4 bases unmatched. Germline CDR1 and CDR2: SGDLS and YYNGEE. The CDR3 region is CASSGGQGANEQYF. The CDR3 bases are TGTGCCAGCAGCGGAGGACAGGGGGCGAACGAGCAGTACTTC.

The chain is built from TRBV5-3 and TRBJ1-5; 7 nucleotides match TRBD1. TRBV5-3 is an open reading frame, and its role is uncertain. The CDR3 has 13 residues. The V gene end was trimmed by 4 bases and the J gene end by 7 bases; junction bases not matched to a gene: 5. The CDR3, as DNA: TGTGCCAGAAGCCGGGCAGGGGGACAGCCCCAGCATTTT. It is translated as CARSRAGGQPQHF.

As regards this clone: Relative to the germline gene, one junction end is altered; a read error may explain this. The chain joins TRBV29-1 to TRBJ2-7; tentative D call: TRBD2 (6 bases). The CDR3 loop spans 13 amino acids. In germline, CDR1 is SQVTM, CDR2 ANQGSEA. The CDR3 region is CSVEGSGSYEQYF. CDR3 in DNA: TGCAGCGTAGAAGGTAGCGGATCCTACGAGCAGTACTTC.

The sample holds one count of this clone. The J gene is TRBJ2-7, the V gene TRBV28; no clear D gene. Per the germline V gene, CDR1 is MDHEN and CDR2 is SYDVKM. The CDR3 is made up of 12 amino acids. Trimming shortened V by 5 bases and J by 4 bases, and 9 bases separated the two germline ends. The CDR3 nucleotides read TGTGCCAGCAGTCTCGTTTCTTACGAGCAGTACTTC. Encoded protein: CASSLVSYEQYF. The full variable domain, with the rest looked up from reference TRBV28 and TRBJ2-7, is DVKVTQSSRYLVKRTGEKVFLECVQDMDHENMFWYRQDPGLGLRLIYFSYDVKMKEKGDIPEGYSVSREKKERFSLILESASTNQTSMYLCASSLVSYEQYFGPGTRLTVT.

The genes are TRBV4-1 and TRBJ1-1; 8 bases match TRBD1. With V trimmed by 6 bases and J by 0 bases, 18 bases remained unmatched. The CDR3 contains 19 residues. Germline V lookup: CDR1 MGHRA, CDR2 YSYEKL. This chain's CDR3 is CASSPSGQGAKRMNTEAFF. The CDR3 DNA sequence: TGCGCCAGCAGTCCCTCTGGACAGGGCGCTAAGAGAATGAACACTGAAGCTTTCTTT.

The V and J genes are TRBV5-1 and TRBJ2-7, with 8 positions matching TRBD1. Trimming at V came to 2 bases and at J to 2 bases, leaving 3 bases not matched to a gene. The CDR3 covers 14 residues. CDR1 SGHRS and CDR2 YFSETQ come from the germline V gene. The CDR3 loop reads CASSLEQGAYEQYF. CDR3 bases: TGCGCCAGCAGCTTAGAACAGGGGGCCTACGAGCAGTACTTC.

The genes are TRBV27 and TRBJ1-4, with 7 nucleotides matching TRBD1. Germline CDR1 is MNHEY and CDR2 is SMNVEV (reference sequence). Trimming took 3 bases from V and 7 from J; bases not matched to a gene: 5. The CDR3 totals 14 residues. CDR3 coding DNA: TGTGCCAGCAGTTTCACAGGGGTCGGTGAAAAACTGTTTTTT. Protein: CASSFTGVGEKLFF. Using reference TRBV27 and TRBJ1-4 for the parts outside the CDR3, the full variable domain is EAQVTQNPRYLITVTGKKLTVTCSQNMNHEYMSWYRQDPGLGLRQIYYSMNVEVTDKGDVPEGYKVSRKEKRNFPLILESPSPNQTSLYFCASSFTGVGEKLFFGSGTQLSVL.

The chain couples TRBV10-1 to TRBJ2-5; tentative D call: TRBD1 (5 bases). V lost 10 bases to trimming and J lost 5 bases, with 11 bases between them. This CDR3 has 11 amino acids. Per germline, CDR1 WNHNN and CDR2 SYGVQD (reference sequence). The CDR3 DNA follows: TGCGCCATTACAGGCGGCGAGACCCAGTACTTC. Translation gives CAITGGETQYF.

The chain couples TRBV7-9 to TRBJ1-2; D remains ambiguous. CDR1 is SEHNR, CDR2 FQNEAQ, per germline (reference sequence). This CDR3 contains 17 residues. V was trimmed by 5 bases and J by 2 bases, leaving 21 bases between them. CDR3 bases: TGTGCCAGCAGCCGTTTTTTAGGCGAGGATTGGAACTATGGCTACACCTTC. This translates into CASSRFLGEDWNYGYTF.

CDR3 sequence reads: CASSFLPSPYNEQFF. The CDR3 bases are TGTGCCAGCAGCTTTCTGCCTAGCCCCTACAATGAGCAGTTCTTC. The chain couples TRBV12-1 to TRBJ2-1; the listed D gene, TRBD2, was not tested against the DNA. TRBV12-1 is listed as a pseudogene. The length of the CDR3 is 15 residues.